The present T cell receptor (beta chain) was sequenced within a study of beta chain features in type 1 diabetes. The authors sorted CD4+ naive, central memory, regulatory and stem cell-like memory cells via CD45RO/CCR7/CD25/CD127/CD95/CD27. Reverse transcribing all isolated RNA meant expressed TCRB transcripts were sequenced. The average output of naive, central memory and regulatory T cell samples was several million reads. Sequencing was performed with immunoSEQ multiplex PCR; in TCRdb, only in-frame clones are kept and a portion is missing. The data contain roughly 400,000 clones, roughly 13% of them seen just once; the ten biggest clones take up roughly 0.033%. Broader study findings: More deletions and fewer insertions at VDJ junctions were found in patients with type 1 diabetes. The study found that naive, central memory and Treg TCRB repertoires appeared more similar in patients than in healthy donors.

Trimming stripped 1 base from V and 6 bases from J, with 6 bases between. Per germline, CDR1 MGHDK and CDR2 SYGVNS. The CDR3 runs 13 residues. Note on this clone: Its antigen remains unidentified.

Sequenced sample: naive CD4+ T cells from blood. This TCR was sampled from a man aged 25-45 years in good health. The V call is TRBV25-1, the J call TRBJ1-4; no clear D gene. The DNA for the CDR3 is TGTGCCAGCAGTGAATCCGCGGATGAAAAACTGTTTTTT. It translates to CASSESADEKLFF.